The 6 T cell receptor beta chains in this list originate from one sample, sequenced in a study of T-cell reconstitution after alpha-beta-depleted transplantation in children. For TCRbeta, the library was prepared with unique molecular identifiers. Via MiXCR, TCRdb re-called the PCR reads, giving one row per CDR3 protein. The sample contains around 340,000 distinct CDR3 sequences, more than 10% of which appear only once. Sequencing used PBMCs, obtained from the stem cell graft. The receptors come from a human donor who donated a stem cell graft to a child with Fanconi anemia.

The CDR3 region has the DNA TGTGCCAGTAGTTCCTGGGACTCCCGGGGCGATGAGCAGTTCTTC. Its translation: CASSSWDSRGDEQFF. This chain joins TRBV19 and TRBJ2-1; D may be TRBD2 (6 bases). Germline-derived CDR1 and CDR2 are LNHDA and SQIVND (reference sequence). Trimming took 5 bases from V and 8 from J, leaving 19 bases between them. The length of the CDR3 is 15 residues.

This clonotype showed up many times. The genes are TRBV20-1 and TRBJ2-3; 12 bases fit TRBD2. V shed 5 bases and J 2 bases; nucleotides not matched to a gene: 5. The CDR3 sequence is 15 residues long. Germline values: CDR1 DFQATT, CDR2 SNEGSKA (reference sequence). The CDR3 DNA sequence: TGCAGTGCTGGTAGGACTAGCGGGGTCACAGATACGCAGTATTTT. The encoded protein is CSAGRTSGVTDTQYF.

This clonotype was picked up a small number of times. The chain carries TRBV6-2 or TRBV6-3 and TRBJ1-5; perhaps TRBD1 as D (6 bases). Per the germline V gene, CDR1 is MNHEY and CDR2 is SVGEGT. CDR3 size: 15 residues. Deletions cut 8 bases from V and 5 bases from J, with 19 bases between. The CDR3 coding sequence is TGTGCCAGCGCCTGGGGGCCAGGGACTTATCAGCCCCAGCATTTT. It specifies CASAWGPGTYQPQHF.

This clonotype was detected only a few times. The chain uses TRBV4-2 and TRBJ2-3; maybe TRBD1 (5 bases). The CDR3 totals 14 residues. Germline V gene sequence: CDR1 LGHNA, CDR2 YNFKEQ. V was trimmed by 4 bases and J by 5 bases, leaving 13 bases between them. The CDR3 DNA reads as TGTGCCAGCAGCCGGTCAGGGTCTGGAGATACGCAGTATTTT. Protein: CASSRSGSGDTQYF.

As for this clonotype: Mismatch with germline at one junction end may stem from a read error. This CDR3 reads CTSSLSKAGGSYTDTQYF. The CDR3 nucleotides are TGTACCAGCAGTTTATCAAAAGCGGGGGGCTCCTACACAGATACGCAGTATTTT. The chain employs TRBV12-3 or TRBV12-4 and TRBJ2-3; 9 bases are a match to TRBD2. The CDR3 runs to 18 residues.

This clonotype was recorded at least ten times. The J gene is TRBJ1-6, the V gene TRBV10-3, with 9 bases aligning to TRBD1. Germline CDR1 ENHRY, CDR2 SYGVKD. Trimming cost V 10 bases and J 10 bases; bases outside gene matches: 5. This CDR3 comprises 12 residues. This chain's CDR3 is CATGTGISPLHF. DNA of the CDR3: TGTGCCACTGGGACAGGGATCTCACCCCTCCACTTT.